This is a list of T cell receptor beta chains from one sample in a study of blood T cell repertoires in COVID-19. Clones were read by immunoSEQ multiplex PCR, and TCRdb kept only the in-frame ones, dropping some. The sample lists 260,000 or so clones, nearly 85% occurring once. The sample taken for sequencing was peripheral blood. These receptors came from a human donor in a cohort sampled during active COVID-19. The CDR3 runs from the conserved cysteine through the conserved F or W. D genes are given only for firm matches. The size entry is marked missing in some rows and otherwise reads once, few, many or a size class.

NA	TRBV11-2	17	TRBJ2-1	TRBD2	CASSLDDGGGFRGEQFF	TGTGCCAGCAGCTTAGATGATGGCGGGGGTTTTCGGGGGGAGCAGTTCTTC
NA	TRBV5-1	16	TRBJ2-7	NA	CASSLGLQVPAYEQYF	TGCGCCAGCAGCTTGGGGTTACAGGTCCCGGCCTACGAGCAGTACTTC
few	TRBV19	14	TRBJ1-6	TRBD1	CASSNHRGHSPLHF	TGTGCCAGTAGTAACCACAGGGGGCATTCACCCCTCCACTTT
NA	TRBV5-1	11	TRBJ1-1	NA	CASSPRAEAFF	TGCGCCAGCAGCCCGCGTGCTGAAGCTTTCTTT
NA	TRBV5-4	15	TRBJ2-5	NA	CASSLYPRDQETQYF	TGTGCCAGCAGCTTGTATCCCAGGGATCAAGAGACCCAGTACTTC
NA	TRBV25-1	14	TRBJ2-1	NA	CASSEYPSSSEQFF	TGTGCCAGCAGTGAATATCCCTCTAGTAGTGAGCAGTTCTTC
NA	TRBV5-6	16	TRBJ1-1	NA	CASSLRDTPANTEAFF	TGTGCCAGCAGCCTTAGGGACACCCCGGCGAACACTGAAGCTTTCTTT
NA	TRBV5-1	17	TRBJ2-1	TRBD2	CASSHGLRSSGGSEQFF	TGCGCCAGCAGCCATGGACTACGGTCTAGCGGGGGTTCTGAGCAGTTCTTC
NA	TRBV13	16	TRBJ2-1	TRBD2	CASSSSSGISYNEQFF	TGTGCCAGCAGCTCATCTAGCGGGATCTCCTACAATGAGCAGTTCTTC
NA	TRBV11-2	12	TRBJ2-7	NA	CASRPTVREQYF	TGTGCCAGCAGACCGACAGTACGGGAGCAGTACTTC
NA	TRBV4-1	15	TRBJ2-7	NA	CASSQETGDRDEQYF	TGCGCCAGCAGCCAAGAAACAGGAGATCGGGACGAGCAGTACTTC
NA	TRBV7-3	16	TRBJ2-3	TRBD1	CASSPWTGGGTDTQYF	TGTGCCAGCAGCCCCTGGACAGGGGGCGGAACAGATACGCAGTATTTT
NA	TRBV2	16	TRBJ2-7	TRBD1	CASSEATGDSSYEQYF	TGTGCCAGCAGTGAAGCGACAGGGGACTCCTCCTACGAGCAGTACTTC